This entry lists 9 T cell receptor beta chains sequenced from one sample in a study of a mutant IDH1 vaccine in newly diagnosed glioma. The time point denotes: week 23, last vaccination. A single vaccine dose contained 300 ug of mutant IDH1 20-mer peptide, and topical imiquimod was used with it. Libraries were prepared by immunoSEQ multiplex PCR; TCRdb keeps only in-frame clonotypes and omits some of them. The sample records some 80,000 clones, approximately 85% being singletons. These receptors lack a known antigen. The sample in question was PBMCs, obtained from a glioma patient whose treatment included an IDH1 peptide vaccine. The source is a woman between 45 and 60 years old with glioma.

The rearrangement joins TRBV27 to TRBJ2-7; a weak D match, TRBD1 (6 bases). Germline CDR1 reads MNHEY; CDR2 reads SMNVEV (reference sequence). The CDR3 has 14 amino acids. Trimming pared 6 bases from V and 0 bases from J, leaving 12 bases between. Here the CDR3 reads CASRHRASSYEQYF. CDR3 sequence (DNA): TGTGCCAGCAGGCACAGGGCCAGCTCCTACGAGCAGTACTTC.

V gene TRBV7-2 combines with J gene TRBJ2-5; D is perhaps TRBD2 (6 bases). Germline CDR1 SGHTA, CDR2 FQGNSA. This CDR3 comprises 14 residues. The V and J ends lost 1 base and 8 bases respectively, with 14 bases between them. The CDR3, as DNA: TGTGCCAGCAGCTTAGACCGGGACTCCCCCACCCAGTACTTC. Encoded protein: CASSLDRDSPTQYF. Drawing the rest from reference TRBV7-2 and TRBJ2-5, the complete variable domain is GAGVSQSPSNKVTEKGKDVELRCDPISGHTALYWYRQSLGQGLEFLIYFQGNSAPDKSGLPSDRFSAERTGGSVSTLTIQRTQQEDSAVYLCASSLDRDSPTQYFGPGTRLLVL.

This chain uses TRBV10-3 with TRBJ1-2, with D hard to call. The CDR3 covers 9 residues. The germline CDR1 and CDR2 sequences are ENHRY and SYGVKD. The V gene lost 3 bases and the J gene lost 7 bases, with 0 bases spanning the gap. The CDR3 loop reads CAISDGYTF. The CDR3 DNA reads TGTGCCATCAGTGATGGCTACACCTTC.

This clone was recorded a few times. V usage is TRBV7-6 and J usage is TRBJ2-7; TRBD2 matches at 15 bases. Trimming at V came to 5 bases and at J to 6 bases, leaving 2 bases not matched to a gene. CDR3 length equals 14 residues. CDR1 is SGHVS and CDR2 is FNYEAQ in the germline V gene. CDR3 in amino acids: CASSLGLAGGEQYF. The CDR3 DNA is TGTGCCAGCAGCCTGGGACTAGCGGGAGGCGAGCAGTACTTC.

The V and J genes are TRBV9 and TRBJ2-7, with TRBD1 matching 9 bases. J was trimmed by 7 bases and V by 0 bases; bases with no gene match: 8. Germline V CDR1 and CDR2: SGDLS, YYNGEE. The CDR3 is 15 residues long. The CDR3 is CASSVVGTGPGEQYF. The CDR3 DNA sequence: TGTGCCAGCAGCGTAGTCGGGACAGGGCCAGGGGAGCAGTACTTC.

The chain carries TRBV25-1 and TRBJ2-1; TRBD2 matches at 9 bases. CDR1 is MGHDK and CDR2 is SYGVNS in the germline V gene. The CDR3 totals 14 residues. V lost 8 bases, J lost 9 bases, and 11 bases stayed unmatched. The CDR3 nucleotides read TGTGCCAGCTCCCGTTTAGCGGGAGTGGGTGAGCAGTTCTTC. Residues: CASSRLAGVGEQFF. The entire variable domain, with the rest obtained from reference TRBV25-1 and TRBJ2-1, is as follows: EADIYQTPRYLVIGTGKKITLECSQTMGHDKMYWYQQDPGMELHLIHYSYGVNSTEKGDLSSESTVSRIRTEHFPLTLESARPSHTSQYLCASSRLAGVGEQFFGPGTRLTVL.

This chain connects TRBV6-1 to TRBJ2-7; TRBD1 might be the D (5 bases). CDR3 size: 16 residues. V was pared by 0 bases and J by 0 bases, with 12 bases between. Germline V gene data show CDR1 as MNHNS and CDR2 as SASEGT. In nucleotides, the CDR3 is TGTGCCAGCAGTGAAGCGCTTCGACAGCTCTCCTACGAGCAGTACTTC. Translating it yields CASSEALRQLSYEQYF.

Note on this clone: The germline gene is not matched at one end of the junction; a read error may be the cause. The chain employs TRBV29-1 and TRBJ2-6, with TRBD1 as a possible D gene (5 bases). Germline CDR1 SQVTM, CDR2 ANQGSEA. CDR3 length equals 12 residues. The chain's CDR3 is CSVKSGANVLAF. For the CDR3, the DNA is TGCAGCGTTAAGTCTGGGGCCAACGTCCTGGCTTTC. The full variable domain, rest sourced from reference TRBV29-1 and TRBJ2-6, is SAVISQKPSRDICQRGTSLTIQCQVDSQVTMMFWYRQQPGQSLTLIATANQGSEATYESGFVIDKFPISRPNLTFSTLTVSNMSPEDSSIYLCSVKSGANVLAFGAGSRLTVL.

The chain combines TRBV7-9 with TRBJ1-4; no clear D gene. The CDR3 spans 14 residues. V was clipped by 5 bases and J by 3 bases, with 10 bases between them. Germline V CDR1 and CDR2: SEHNR, FQNEAQ (reference sequence). This CDR3 is CASSLGWANEKLFF. Here the CDR3 DNA reads TGTGCCAGCAGCCTAGGGTGGGCTAATGAAAAACTGTTTTTT.